Here is one T cell receptor (beta chain) with its context. A read error may account for a junction end that differs from germline. The CDR3 totals 16 residues. The V gene's germline CDR1 is SNHLY and CDR2 FYNNEI. The sample is drawn from a study of T cell changes during pregnancy in multiple sclerosis. The data were produced by immunoSEQ multiplex PCR, yet TCRdb's version contains in-frame clones alone and is incomplete. The sample consists of tens of thousands of clones, approximately 90% of them appearing once. This chain uses TRBV2 with TRBJ1-1; TRBD1 matches at 8 bases. The sample here was CD4+ T cells from peripheral blood mononuclear cells, taken before pregnancy. This receptor was obtained from a female donor with multiple sclerosis, enrolled in a pregnancy study. In DNA, the CDR3 is TGTGCCAGCAGTGAAGCGGCGGACAGGGTGAAAACTGAAGCTTTCTTT. It is translated as CASSEAADRVKTEAFF.